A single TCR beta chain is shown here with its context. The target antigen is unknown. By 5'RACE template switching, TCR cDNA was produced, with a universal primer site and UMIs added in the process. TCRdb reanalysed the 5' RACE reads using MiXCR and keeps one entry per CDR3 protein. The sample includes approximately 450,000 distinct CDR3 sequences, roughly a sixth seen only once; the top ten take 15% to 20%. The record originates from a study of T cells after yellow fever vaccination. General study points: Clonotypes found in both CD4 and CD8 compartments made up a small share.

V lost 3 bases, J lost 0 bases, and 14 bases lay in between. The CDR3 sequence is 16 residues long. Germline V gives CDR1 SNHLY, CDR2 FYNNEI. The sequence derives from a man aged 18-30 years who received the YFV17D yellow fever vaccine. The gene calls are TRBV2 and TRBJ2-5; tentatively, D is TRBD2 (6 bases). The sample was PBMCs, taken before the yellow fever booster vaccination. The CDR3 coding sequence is TGTGCCAGCAGTGAGCCTGCCCGGGACTACCAAGAGACCCAGTACTTC. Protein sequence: CASSEPARDYQETQYF. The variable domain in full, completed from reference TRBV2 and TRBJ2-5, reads EPEVTQTPSHQVTQMGQEVILRCVPISNHLYFYWYRQILGQKVEFLVSFYNNEISEKSEIFDDQFSVERPDGSNFTLKIRSTKLEDSAMYFCASSEPARDYQETQYFGPGTRLLVL.